This TCR beta chain originates from a study of blood T cell repertoires in COVID-19. The wider study: Nucleic acid was either cDNA or gDNA, and it came from T cells, B-cell-depleted T cells, or PBMCs.

CDR3 length: 15 amino acids. CDR1 and CDR2 from the germline V gene are SGHTA and FQGNSA. The V and J ends lost 2 bases and 6 bases respectively, with 11 bases between them. The data were produced by immunoSEQ multiplex PCR, yet TCRdb's version contains in-frame clones alone and is incomplete. The table shows more than 250,000 clones, with 80% to 90% occurring only once. The sequence came from a man aged 25-45 years who had recovered from COVID-19. Sequences were obtained from PBMCs or T cells enriched from blood (not recorded which). The chain couples TRBV7-2 to TRBJ1-6, with D maybe TRBD1 (6 bases). The CDR3 spells CASSLSGQINSPLHF. The CDR3 bases are TGTGCCAGCAGCTTATCCGGACAGATTAATTCACCCCTCCACTTT.